The T cell receptor beta chain under discussion was sequenced for a study of early T cells in non-severe SARS-CoV-2 infection. Study in general: From unsorted whole blood, bulk RNA was sequenced, and the chains remained unpaired.

General study findings and limits: VDJdb-based annotation leaned toward anti-spike CD8 responses and missed private and CD4 specificities.

This clonotype was counted many times. Its specificity is not known. Between the trimmed V and J ends, which lost 5 bases and 6 bases, there was a span of 10 bases. The germline gives CDR1 KGHSH, CDR2 LQKENI. The CDR3 totals 12 residues. Individual cDNA molecules received unique molecular identifiers. TCRdb re-called the 5' RACE reads with MiXCR, one entry per CDR3 protein. The profile shows some 59,000 distinct CDR3 sequences, more than 9% of them singletons. This TCR was recovered from an adult who was a healthcare worker with PCR-confirmed SARS-CoV-2 infection or an uninfected control (not recorded which). Sequenced material: whole blood. This rearrangement joins TRBV18 to TRBJ1-1; D unresolved. CDR3 DNA: TGTGCCAGCTCAAGTGTTGCGGCTGAAGCTTTCTTT. Its protein product is CASSSVAAEAFF.